This TCR beta chain was captured by sequencing in a study of T cell changes during pregnancy in multiple sclerosis. Germline V gene data show CDR1 as SSHAT and CDR2 as FNYEAQ (reference sequence). There are 15 residues in the CDR3. The data were produced by immunoSEQ multiplex PCR, yet TCRdb's version contains in-frame clones alone and is incomplete. The sample has about 81,000 clones; approximately 94% are singletons. Note on this clone: The junction departs from the called germline gene at one end, perhaps through a read error.

The V gene is TRBV7-7, the J gene TRBJ2-2; possible D gene TRBD1, 6 bases. The material was peripheral blood, obtained in the third trimester of pregnancy. The TCR comes from a female donor with multiple sclerosis, enrolled in a pregnancy study. The DNA for the CDR3 is TGTGCTAGCACCGCAGGGGAACCGAACACCGGGGAGCTGTTTTTT. Protein sequence: CASTAGEPNTGELFF.